The 23 T cell receptor beta chains below all came from one sample that was sequenced in a study of blood T cell repertoires in COVID-19. Method: immunoSEQ multiplex PCR; TCRdb's copy keeps in-frame clones and lacks some. This table has around 110,000 clones, roughly 83% appearing once. The sample comprised peripheral blood. These receptors all come from a man aged 25 to 40 with acute or convalescent COVID-19.

The chain employs TRBV5-1 and TRBJ1-6; D is perhaps TRBD1 (6 bases). Germline-derived CDR1 and CDR2 are SGHRS and YFSETQ. The CDR3 is 15 residues long. V shed 4 bases and J shed 13 bases, with 21 bases lying between them. CDR3 nucleotide sequence: TGCGCCAGCAGCCCTGGGGGTCCTGGACAGACGCCCCTCCACTTT. Translated, it gives CASSPGGPGQTPLHF.

This clone was seen a few times. The chain couples TRBV30 to TRBJ1-6, with D perhaps TRBD1 (6 bases). Looked up from germline, CDR1 is GTSNPN and CDR2 is SVGIG (reference sequence). CDR3 size: 16 residues. The V gene lost 0 bases and the J gene lost 10 bases, with 19 bases spanning the gap. CDR3 sequence reads: CAWSVPRGRGDSPLHF. The CDR3 coding sequence is TGTGCCTGGAGTGTACCTCGTGGCAGGGGTGACTCACCCCTCCACTTT.

The chain employs TRBV2 and TRBJ1-1, with no clear D. Per the germline V gene, CDR1 is SNHLY and CDR2 is FYNNEI. V was trimmed by 5 bases and J by 3 bases, leaving 7 bases between them. There are 12 residues in the CDR3. The CDR3 loop reads CASSRVDTEAFF. CDR3 in DNA: TGTGCCAGCAGTAGAGTAGACACTGAAGCTTTCTTT.

The gene calls are TRBV24-1 and TRBJ2-2; 9 bases match TRBD1. The V gene's germline CDR1 is KGHDR and CDR2 SFDVKD. This CDR3 is 16 amino acids long. Germline trimming cut 4 bases from V and 1 base from J; bases unmatched to any gene: 3. CDR3 amino acids: CATSEPGQGNTGELFF. The CDR3 bases are TGTGCCACCAGTGAACCGGGACAGGGGAACACCGGGGAGCTGTTTTTT.

The V gene is TRBV7-6, the J gene TRBJ2-1; 9 bases are shared with TRBD2. Germline V gene data show CDR1 as SGHVS and CDR2 as FNYEAQ. V was pared by 1 base and J by 8 bases, with 9 bases of the junction left unmatched. This CDR3 comprises 16 residues. The CDR3 protein is CASSLGLAGVRDEQFF. CDR3 DNA: TGTGCCAGCAGCTTAGGGTTAGCGGGAGTAAGGGATGAGCAGTTCTTC. The full variable domain, completed using reference TRBV7-6 and TRBJ2-1, is GAGVSQSPRYKVTKRGQDVALRCDPISGHVSLYWYRQALGQGPEFLTYFNYEAQQDKSGLPNDRFSAERPEGSISTLTIQRTEQRDSAMYRCASSLGLAGVRDEQFFGPGTRLTVL.

The V and J genes are TRBV19 and TRBJ1-5, with 9 nucleotides matching TRBD1. CDR3 length: 17 amino acids. Trimming took 2 bases from V and 7 from J; bases not matched to a gene: 12. Germline-derived CDR1 and CDR2 are LNHDA and SQIVND (reference sequence). The CDR3 bases are TGTGCCAGTAGTATAACGTTCGAGACAGGGGGTGCCCAGCCCCAGCATTTT. Encoded protein: CASSITFETGGAQPQHF.

This chain uses TRBV30 with TRBJ2-7; 8 nucleotides match TRBD2. There are 20 residues in the CDR3. The junction had 22 bases not matched to a gene; V was cut back by 3 bases and J by 0 bases. CDR1 and CDR2 (germline): GTSNPN, SVGIG (reference sequence). In DNA, the CDR3 is TGTGCCTGGAGCCCCGTTGAGCGGGGGAAAACGGGGCGAAGCTCCTACGAGCAGTACTTC. Its protein is CAWSPVERGKTGRSSYEQYF.

The chain couples TRBV6-5 to TRBJ1-1; no clear D gene. There are 13 residues in the CDR3. Germline V gene sequence: CDR1 MNHEY, CDR2 SVGAGI. V was cut by 7 bases and J by 6 bases, with 15 bases left in between. The CDR3, as DNA: TGTGCCAGCACTAGCTGGAGGGTCGCTGAAGCTTTCTTT. It encodes CASTSWRVAEAFF.

This chain uses TRBV5-8 with TRBJ2-7; D may be TRBD1 (6 bases). The V and J ends lost 3 bases and 6 bases respectively, with 13 bases between them. This CDR3 has 13 amino acids. The germline V gene has CDR1 SGHTS and CDR2 YDEGEE. CDR3 sequence: CASSSGQNAEQYV. CDR3 DNA: TGTGCCAGCAGCTCAGGACAGAACGCCGAGCAGTACGTC.

The chain links TRBV2 to TRBJ2-2, with a tentative D call TRBD1 (5 bases). This CDR3 comprises 13 residues. V was trimmed by 4 bases and J by 8 bases, leaving 11 bases between them. Germline V gives CDR1 SNHLY, CDR2 FYNNEI. This CDR3 is CASSAPGSGELFF. The CDR3 DNA reads TGTGCCAGCAGTGCCCCAGGGTCTGGGGAGCTGTTTTTT.

The chain uses TRBV14 and TRBJ1-1; maybe TRBD1 (5 bases). The CDR3 loop spans 14 amino acids. V was trimmed by 5 bases and J by 1 base, leaving 11 bases between them. Germline assignment: CDR1 SGHDN and CDR2 FVKESK. The CDR3 DNA reads TGTGCCAGCAGCAGGGGAACAGCGAACACTGAAGCTTTCTTT. This gives the protein CASSRGTANTEAFF.

This clone was found once. The gene calls are TRBV27 and TRBJ2-2; D possibly corresponds to TRBD1 (6 bases). The CDR3 contains 14 residues. Germline V gives CDR1 MNHEY, CDR2 SMNVEV (reference sequence). Trimming pared 2 bases from V and 3 bases from J, leaving 7 bases between. CDR3 in DNA: TGTGCCAGCAGTTTAAACAGGGACACCGGGGAGCTGTTTTTT. Protein product: CASSLNRDTGELFF.

The rearrangement joins TRBV21-1 to TRBJ2-7; the table's D gene call, TRBD2, was not cross checked with the DNA. TRBV21-1 is given as a pseudogene. The CDR3 sequence is 17 residues long. CDR3 protein: CASPFVYSGPSSYEQYV. CDR3 DNA: TGTGCCAGCCCATTCGTTTATAGCGGGCCTAGCTCCTACGAGCAGTACGTC.

The gene calls are TRBV5-4 and TRBJ2-3; 9 bases align to TRBD1. The V gene end was trimmed by 3 bases and the J gene end by 1 base; junction bases not matched to a gene: 6. CDR3 size: 16 residues. CDR1 SGHNT and CDR2 YYREEE come from the germline V gene (reference sequence). The CDR3 reads CASSSFRDRGTDTQYF. The CDR3 DNA reads TGTGCCAGCAGCTCTTTCCGGGACAGGGGCACAGATACGCAGTATTTT.

CDR3 amino acids: CASSPGQLEAFF. The CDR3 DNA reads TGTGCCAGCAGCCCAGGACAGTTAGAAGCTTTCTTT. The chain couples TRBV4-2 to TRBJ1-1, with a weak D call TRBD1 (6 bases). The CDR3 runs to 12 residues. Germline CDR1 and CDR2: LGHNA and YNFKEQ. Trimming shortened V by 4 bases and J by 8 bases, and 11 bases separated the two germline ends.

This rearrangement joins TRBV7-2 to TRBJ2-1; 9 bases agree with TRBD2. The V gene's germline CDR1 is SGHTA and CDR2 FQGNSA. The trim removed 6 bases at V and 8 bases at J, leaving 11 bases unmatched. The CDR3 is 15 residues long. The CDR3 region has the DNA TGTGCCAGCAGGCCTACCGGGACTAGCTTGTATGAGCAGTTCTTC. Translated: CASRPTGTSLYEQFF.

The chain joins TRBV6-5 to TRBJ2-2; D possibly corresponds to TRBD2 (5 bases). The V and J ends lost 0 bases and 6 bases respectively, with 11 bases between them. The CDR3 covers 15 residues. Germline loops: CDR1 MNHEY, CDR2 SVGAGI. The CDR3 loop is CASSYSRGPAGELFF. The CDR3, as DNA: TGTGCCAGCAGTTACTCGAGAGGGCCGGCCGGGGAGCTGTTTTTT.

In DNA, the CDR3 is TGTGCCAGCAGTTTACGAGGACTCAATCAGCCCCAGCATTTT. It is translated as CASSLRGLNQPQHF. This chain links TRBV27 with TRBJ1-5; D not certain. V gave up 2 bases and J gave up 3 bases, with 8 bases separating them. The CDR3 totals 14 residues. Germline V gene sequence: CDR1 MNHEY, CDR2 SMNVEV (reference sequence).

The gene calls are TRBV5-4 and TRBJ2-2; D is unresolved. V lost 0 bases to trimming and J lost 0 bases, with 9 bases between them. CDR1 and CDR2 from the germline V gene are SGHNT and YYREEE (reference sequence). CDR3 length: 16 residues. The CDR3 is CASSLVSGSNTGELFF. For the CDR3, the DNA is TGTGCCAGCAGCTTGGTTTCAGGTTCGAACACCGGGGAGCTGTTTTTT.

The chain combines TRBV19 with TRBJ1-2; a weak D match, TRBD1 (5 bases). The V gene's germline CDR1 is LNHDA and CDR2 SQIVND (reference sequence). V was cut by 9 bases and J by 4 bases, with 12 bases left in between. The CDR3 loop spans 12 amino acids. The CDR3 region is CASVGGTYGYTF. CDR3 bases: TGTGCCAGCGTGGGGGGAACCTATGGCTACACCTTC. Drawing the rest from reference TRBV19 and TRBJ1-2, the complete variable domain is DGGITQSPKYLFRKEGQNVTLSCEQNLNHDAMYWYRQDPGQGLRLIYYSQIVNDFQKGDIAEGYSVSREKKESFPLTVTSAQKNPTAFYLCASVGGTYGYTFGSGTRLTVV.

This clone showed up just once. V usage is TRBV6-4 and J usage is TRBJ1-5, with D tentatively TRBD1 (6 bases). This CDR3 has 12 residues. Trimming stripped 6 bases from V and 5 bases from J, with 8 bases between. Per the germline V gene, CDR1 is MRHNA and CDR2 is SNTAGT. The CDR3 protein is CASRQGYQPQHF. The DNA of the CDR3 is TGTGCCAGCAGACAGGGATATCAGCCCCAGCATTTT.

The chain couples TRBV7-9 to TRBJ2-1; D is ambiguous. CDR3 length: 11 residues. V shed 3 bases and J shed 7 bases, with 4 bases lying between them. CDR1 and CDR2 (germline): SEHNR, FQNEAQ (reference sequence). CDR3 DNA: TGTGCCAGCAGCTTTGCGAATGAGCAGTTCTTC. It translates to CASSFANEQFF.

This clone was seen a handful of times. Other DNA sequences in this sample translate to the same CDR3. The J gene is TRBJ1-4, the V gene TRBV6-1; 7 nucleotides match TRBD1. Germline CDR1 is MNHNS and CDR2 is SASEGT. CDR3 length: 16 residues. The junction had 3 bases not matched to a gene; V was cut back by 2 bases and J by 0 bases. CDR3 DNA: TGTGCCAGCAGTGAACTTGGGACAGCAACTAATGAAAAACTGTTTTTT. Translation: CASSELGTATNEKLFF.